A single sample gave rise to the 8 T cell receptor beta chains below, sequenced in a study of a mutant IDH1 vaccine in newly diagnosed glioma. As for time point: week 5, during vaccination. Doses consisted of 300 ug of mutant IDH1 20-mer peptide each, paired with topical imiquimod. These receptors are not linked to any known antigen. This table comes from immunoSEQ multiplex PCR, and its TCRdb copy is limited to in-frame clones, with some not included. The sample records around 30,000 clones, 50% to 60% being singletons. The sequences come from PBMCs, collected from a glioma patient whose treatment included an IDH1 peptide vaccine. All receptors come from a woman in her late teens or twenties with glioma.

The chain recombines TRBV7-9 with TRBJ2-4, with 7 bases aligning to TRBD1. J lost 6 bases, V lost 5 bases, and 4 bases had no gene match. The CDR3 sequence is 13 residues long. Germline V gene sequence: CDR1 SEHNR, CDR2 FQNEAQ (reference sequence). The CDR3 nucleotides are TGTGCCAGCAGCCCTGGGACAGTAAACATTCAGTACTTC. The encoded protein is CASSPGTVNIQYF.

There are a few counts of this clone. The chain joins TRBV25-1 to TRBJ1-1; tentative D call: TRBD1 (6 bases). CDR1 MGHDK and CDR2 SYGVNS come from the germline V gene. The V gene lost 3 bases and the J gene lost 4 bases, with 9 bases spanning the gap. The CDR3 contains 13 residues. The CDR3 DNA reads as TGTGCCAGCAGTGACGTAGGGGGCACTGAAGCTTTCTTT. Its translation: CASSDVGGTEAFF.

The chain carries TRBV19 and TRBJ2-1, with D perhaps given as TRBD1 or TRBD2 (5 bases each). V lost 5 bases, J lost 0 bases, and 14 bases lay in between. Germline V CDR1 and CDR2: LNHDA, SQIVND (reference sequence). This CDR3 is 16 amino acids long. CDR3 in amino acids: CASSPLGESSYNEQFF. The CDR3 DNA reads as TGTGCCAGTAGTCCACTAGGGGAGAGCTCCTACAATGAGCAGTTCTTC.

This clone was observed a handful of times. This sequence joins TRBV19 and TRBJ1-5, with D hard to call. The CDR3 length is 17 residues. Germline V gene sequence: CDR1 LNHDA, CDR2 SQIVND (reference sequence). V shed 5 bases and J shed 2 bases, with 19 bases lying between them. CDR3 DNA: TGTGCCAGTAGTGCCGTCGACGGAGTTACCCGCAATCAGCCCCAGCATTTT. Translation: CASSAVDGVTRNQPQHF.

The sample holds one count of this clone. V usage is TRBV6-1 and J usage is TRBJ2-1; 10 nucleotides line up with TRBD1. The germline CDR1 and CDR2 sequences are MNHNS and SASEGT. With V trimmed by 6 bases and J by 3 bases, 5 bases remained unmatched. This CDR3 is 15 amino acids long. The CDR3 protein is CASSQTGGFYNEQFF. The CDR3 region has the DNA TGTGCCAGCAGCCAGACAGGGGGCTTCTACAATGAGCAGTTCTTC.

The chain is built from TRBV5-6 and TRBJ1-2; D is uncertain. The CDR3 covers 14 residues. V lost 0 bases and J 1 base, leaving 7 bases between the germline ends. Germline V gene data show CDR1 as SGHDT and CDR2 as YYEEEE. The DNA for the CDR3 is TGTGCCAGCAGCTTGGGGCGGATTAACTATGGCTACACCTTC. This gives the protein CASSLGRINYGYTF.

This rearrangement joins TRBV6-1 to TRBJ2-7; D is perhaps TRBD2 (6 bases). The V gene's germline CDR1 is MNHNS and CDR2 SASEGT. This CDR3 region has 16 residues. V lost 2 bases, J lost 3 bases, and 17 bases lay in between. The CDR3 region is CASSESLGGSRYEQYF. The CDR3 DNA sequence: TGTGCCAGCAGTGAATCCTTAGGAGGGAGCCGCTACGAGCAGTACTTC.

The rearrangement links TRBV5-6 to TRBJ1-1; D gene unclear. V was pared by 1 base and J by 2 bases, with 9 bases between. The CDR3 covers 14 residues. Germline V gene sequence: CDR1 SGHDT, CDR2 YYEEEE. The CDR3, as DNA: TGTGCCAGCAGCTTGCCGACAATTAACACTGAAGCTTTCTTT. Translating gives CASSLPTINTEAFF. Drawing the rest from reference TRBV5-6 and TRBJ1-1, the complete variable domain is DAGVTQSPTHLIKTRGQQVTLRCSPKSGHDTVSWYQQALGQGPQFIFQYYEEEERQRGNFPDRFSGHQFPNYSSELNVNALLLGDSALYLCASSLPTINTEAFFGQGTRLTVV.